Below, 29 T cell receptor beta chains from the same sample are listed, as sequenced in a study of identical twins. TCRdb passed the 5' RACE reads through MiXCR, listing each CDR3 protein once. Of about 890,000 distinct CDR3 sequences listed, 10% to 15% are singletons. This sample also appeared in a second study, on yellow fever vaccine responses in identical twins.

Sequences were obtained from PBMCs. These receptors were taken from a young woman in good health.

This chain links TRBV6-5 with TRBJ1-2; the match to TRBD1 covers 9 bases. Germline CDR1 reads MNHEY; CDR2 reads SVGAGI. The CDR3 is 18 amino acids. V was pared by 0 bases and J by 2 bases, with 10 bases of the junction left unmatched. Here the CDR3 reads CASSYSGPGQGINYGYTF. CDR3 bases: TGTGCCAGCAGTTACTCGGGACCGGGACAGGGTATAAACTATGGCTACACCTTC.

This chain uses TRBV20-1 with TRBJ2-5; D gene uncertain. Germline CDR1 DFQATT, CDR2 SNEGSKA (reference sequence). The CDR3 consists of 12 residues. V was pared by 7 bases and J by 4 bases, with 13 bases between. The DNA of the CDR3 is TGCAGTGAAGACCGACAAGTAGAGACCCAGTACTTC. Residues: CSEDRQVETQYF.

This clonotype is a singleton in its sample. This chain joins TRBV7-9 and TRBJ2-6; 8 bases agree with TRBD1. The CDR3 is 15 residues long. Germline values: CDR1 SEHNR, CDR2 FQNEAQ (reference sequence). The V gene end was trimmed by 11 bases and the J gene end by 1 base; junction bases not matched to a gene: 7. The CDR3 coding sequence is TGTGCCCGAACAGGGACAGGTTCTGGGGCCAACGTCCTGACTTTC. Translating it yields CARTGTGSGANVLTF.

There are a few counts of this clonotype. The V and J genes are TRBV7-2 and TRBJ2-3, with TRBD1 identical over 9 bases. The germline gives CDR1 SGHTA, CDR2 FQGNSA. V lost 9 bases to trimming and J lost 1 base; unmatched junction nucleotides: 2. CDR3 length equals 13 residues. CDR3: CARRTGGTDTQYF. The CDR3, as DNA: TGTGCCAGGAGGACAGGGGGCACAGATACGCAGTATTTT. Drawing the rest from reference TRBV7-2 and TRBJ2-3, the complete variable domain is GAGVSQSPSNKVTEKGKDVELRCDPISGHTALYWYRQSLGQGLEFLIYFQGNSAPDKSGLPSDRFSAERTGGSVSTLTIQRTQQEDSAVYLCARRTGGTDTQYFGPGTRLTVL.

A few counts support this clonotype. The genes are TRBV29-1 and TRBJ1-1; TRBD1 agrees at 7 bases. From germline, CDR1 is SQVTM and CDR2 ANQGSEA. This CDR3 is built from 14 residues. The J segment lost 1 base and the V segment lost 5 bases, leaving 7 bases of the junction unmatched. For the CDR3, the DNA is TGCAGCGTTAACCGGGACAGCCCGAACACTGAAGCTTTCTTT. This codes for CSVNRDSPNTEAFF.

V and J are TRBV12-3 or TRBV12-4 and TRBJ1-6; D gene ambiguous. With 6 bases removed from V and 8 bases from J, the gap between germline ends came to 11 bases. The CDR3 consists of 13 residues. The DNA of the CDR3 is TGTGCCAGCAGGGACGGGGTACATTCACCCCTCCACTTT. It encodes CASRDGVHSPLHF.

This clonotype was recorded a few times. This chain links TRBV27 with TRBJ1-6; D is uncertain. V lost 1 base to trimming and J lost 0 bases, with 7 bases between them. CDR1 is MNHEY and CDR2 is SMNVEV in the germline V gene (reference sequence). The CDR3 is made up of 16 amino acids. This CDR3 is CASSLYRSSYNSPLHF. DNA for the CDR3: TGTGCCAGCAGTTTATACAGAAGCTCCTATAATTCACCCCTCCACTTT.

This clonotype has a handful of counts. V usage is TRBV28 and J usage is TRBJ2-7, with a tentative D call TRBD2 (6 bases). Germline CDR1 MDHEN, CDR2 SYDVKM. The CDR3 runs 15 residues. The V end was cut by 2 bases, the J end by 4 bases, with 15 bases between. CDR3 in DNA: TGTGCCAGCAGTTTAGGTCCCGGGACTCCGTACGAGCAGTACGTC. It is translated as CASSLGPGTPYEQYV.

This clonotype was seen a single time. The chain links TRBV18 to TRBJ2-7; 13 bases map to TRBD2. V dropped 5 bases and J dropped 3; count of bases not matched to a gene: 4. Germline V gene data show CDR1 as KGHSH and CDR2 as LQKENI. The CDR3 totals 15 residues. In DNA form, the CDR3 reads TGTGCCAGCTCAACCGGGACTAGCGGGATCTACGAGCAGTACTTC. Residues: CASSTGTSGIYEQYF.

The gene calls are TRBV28 and TRBJ1-5; D is undetermined. Germline CDR1 and CDR2: MDHEN and SYDVKM. The CDR3 is 16 amino acids. Trimming shortened V by 2 bases and J by 3 bases, and 14 bases separated the two germline ends. The CDR3 coding sequence is TGTGCCAGCAGTTTAAAACTAAGGGCAAACAATCAGCCCCAGCATTTT. Amino acids: CASSLKLRANNQPQHF.

This clonotype showed up just a few times. This chain connects TRBV9 to TRBJ2-7, with TRBD2 identical over 13 bases. V was clipped by 3 bases and J by 6 bases; unmatched bases: 6. This CDR3 contains 15 residues. Germline V lookup: CDR1 SGDLS, CDR2 YYNGEE. The CDR3 here is CASSAGTSGMSEQYF. The DNA of the CDR3 is TGTGCCAGCAGCGCTGGGACTAGCGGGATGAGCGAGCAGTACTTC.

The chain joins TRBV7-9 to TRBJ2-7; D may be TRBD2 (6 bases). Deletions cut 6 bases from V and 9 bases from J, with 12 bases between. In germline, CDR1 is SEHNR, CDR2 FQNEAQ (reference sequence). This CDR3 is built from 11 residues. CDR3 in amino acids: CASSFGGVQYF. DNA for the CDR3: TGTGCCAGCAGTTTTGGCGGGGTGCAGTACTTC.

J is TRBJ2-1 and V is TRBV5-6, with 10 bases that match TRBD2. Germline V CDR1 and CDR2: SGHDT, YYEEEE. CDR3 size: 15 residues. V lost 5 bases, J lost 4 bases, and 6 bases stayed unmatched. CDR3 sequence (DNA): TGTGCCAGCAGATTAGCGGGAGGCGGTTACAATGAGCAGTTCTTC. Protein sequence: CASRLAGGGYNEQFF.

In this sample, this clonotype turned up a few times. The chain links TRBV27 to TRBJ2-5; possibly TRBD1 or TRBD2 for D (6 bases each). Trimming took off 2 bases at V and 4 bases at J, with 14 bases between the two ends. This CDR3 contains 15 residues. The germline CDR1 and CDR2 sequences are MNHEY and SMNVEV (reference sequence). CDR3 bases: TGTGCCAGCAGTTTAGACAGGAGGGGAGTAGAGACCCAGTACTTC. It translates to CASSLDRRGVETQYF.

This clonotype was found a few times. This rearrangement joins TRBV15 to TRBJ2-7; D not resolved. The germline V and J ends were trimmed by 3 bases and 5 bases, with 8 bases remaining between them. This CDR3 contains 12 residues. Germline loops: CDR1 LNHNV, CDR2 YYDKDF (reference sequence). CDR3 sequence reads: CATSSHRDEQYF. CDR3 DNA: TGTGCCACCAGCAGCCACAGAGACGAGCAGTACTTC. Full variable domain (remainder filled in from reference TRBV15 and TRBJ2-7): DAMVIQNPRYQVTQFGKPVTLSCSQTLNHNVMYWYQQKSSQAPKLLFHYYDKDFNNEADTPDNFQSRRPNTSFCFLDIRSPGLGDTAMYLCATSSHRDEQYFGPGTRLTVT.

Concerning this clonotype itself: Its ends do not fully match the called genes, so a read error is possible. J is TRBJ2-3 and V is TRBV20-1, with 9 bases lining up with TRBD2. The germline CDR1 and CDR2 sequences are DFQATT and SNEGSKA (reference sequence). The CDR3 runs 16 residues. DNA for the CDR3: TGCTGTGCTAGTCCCCCAGCGGGGGGAATCACAGATACGCAGTATTTT. This codes for CCASPPAGGITDTQYF.

This sequence joins TRBV3-1 and TRBJ1-1, with 7 positions matching TRBD1. CDR1 is LGHDT and CDR2 is YNNKEL in the germline V gene (reference sequence). The CDR3 loop spans 14 amino acids. V was pared by 0 bases and J by 8 bases, with 6 bases of the junction left unmatched. The CDR3 nucleotides read TGTGCCAGCAGCCAAGAAGGGGGCAGGGCGGAAGCTTTCTTT. Translation: CASSQEGGRAEAFF.

This clonotype appeared many times. The chain uses TRBV28 and TRBJ1-3, with D unresolved. The CDR3 extends over 13 amino acids. Trimming cost V 6 bases and J 2 bases, with 8 bases left between them. Germline CDR1 is MDHEN and CDR2 is SYDVKM. CDR3 sequence (DNA): TGTGCCAGCAGCACAGTAGCTGGAAACACCATATATTTT. Translated: CASSTVAGNTIYF. Combining the CDR3 with reference TRBV28 and TRBJ1-3 gives the whole variable domain DVKVTQSSRYLVKRTGEKVFLECVQDMDHENMFWYRQDPGLGLRLIYFSYDVKMKEKGDIPEGYSVSREKKERFSLILESASTNQTSMYLCASSTVAGNTIYFGEGSWLTVV.

This chain uses TRBV5-8 with TRBJ2-7, with unresolved D. CDR1 is SGHTS and CDR2 is YDEGEE in the germline V gene. V was pared by 2 bases and J by 5 bases, with 20 bases between. The CDR3 runs 16 residues. The CDR3 region is CASSFPSPEAGHEQYF. Here the CDR3 DNA reads TGTGCCAGCAGCTTCCCAAGCCCCGAAGCCGGTCACGAGCAGTACTTC.

About this clonotype itself: One junction end disagrees with the germline gene, perhaps due to a read error. The rearrangement joins TRBV19 to TRBJ2-3; the D gene is possibly TRBD1 (6 bases). The germline V gene encodes CDR1 LNHDA and CDR2 SQIVND (reference sequence). The CDR3 is 16 amino acids. As DNA, the CDR3 is TGTGCCAGTAGCCGGACGACAGGAATGGGTGCAGACACGCAGTATTTT. Its translation: CASSRTTGMGADTQYF.

This clonotype has only a few counts. The V call is TRBV20-1, the J call TRBJ1-4; 9 bases are a match to TRBD1. The CDR3 extends over 14 amino acids. Trimming at V came to 3 bases and at J to 7 bases, leaving 6 bases not matched to a gene. The germline CDR1 and CDR2 sequences are DFQATT and SNEGSKA (reference sequence). CDR3 amino acids: CSAREGQGVEKLFF. The CDR3 nucleotides read TGCAGTGCTAGGGAGGGACAGGGTGTTGAAAAACTGTTTTTT.

This clonotype was seen a handful of times. The genes are TRBV2 and TRBJ2-7, with D unclear. The CDR3 spans 13 residues. Germline lookup yields CDR1 SNHLY and CDR2 FYNNEI. V was trimmed by 3 bases and J by 3 bases, leaving 9 bases between them. The CDR3 loop reads CASSDYPYYEQYF. CDR3 DNA: TGTGCCAGCAGTGATTATCCTTACTACGAGCAGTACTTC.

This clonotype showed up many times. The chain has TRBV2 and TRBJ2-2, with no clear D. In germline, CDR1 is SNHLY, CDR2 FYNNEI. V lost 7 bases to trimming and J lost 5 bases, with 11 bases between them. This CDR3 spans 13 amino acids. In DNA form, the CDR3 reads TGTGCCAGCACATCGCAACTTACCGGGGAGCTGTTTTTT. This gives the protein CASTSQLTGELFF.

The V and J genes are TRBV11-2 and TRBJ2-2, with 7 bases fitting TRBD1. Germline V gene lookup returns CDR1 SGHAT and CDR2 FQNNGV. This CDR3 comprises 15 residues. V dropped 1 base and J dropped 5; count of bases not matched to a gene: 4. The CDR3 here is CASSLVRGRTGELFF. The DNA for the CDR3 is TGTGCCAGCAGCTTAGTGAGGGGGCGAACCGGGGAGCTGTTTTTT.

This rearrangement joins TRBV5-5 to TRBJ1-1; TRBD1 agrees at 9 bases. The CDR3 consists of 16 residues. CDR1 and CDR2 (germline): SGHKS, YYEKEE (reference sequence). The trim removed 3 bases at V and 0 bases at J, leaving 6 bases unmatched. In DNA, the CDR3 is TGTGCCAGCAGCTCCGGGACAGGGATTATGAACACTGAAGCTTTCTTT. Protein product: CASSSGTGIMNTEAFF. Full variable domain (missing parts from reference TRBV5-5 and TRBJ1-1): DAGVTQSPTHLIKTRGQQVTLRCSPISGHKSVSWYQQVLGQGPQFIFQYYEKEERGRGNFPDRFSARQFPNYSSELNVNALLLGDSALYLCASSSGTGIMNTEAFFGQGTRLTVV.

This clonotype was observed a handful of times. The genes are TRBV4-2 and TRBJ2-1; 7 nucleotides match TRBD2. The CDR3 extends over 17 amino acids. Unmatched junction bases numbered 11, after V lost 0 bases and J lost 6 bases. The V gene's germline CDR1 is LGHNA and CDR2 YNFKEQ. CDR3 DNA: TGTGCCAGCAGCCAAGAAGGGTTGGGCGGGAGTGGCAATGAGCAGTTCTTC. Its protein is CASSQEGLGGSGNEQFF.

The sample holds a few counts of this clonotype. The chain uses TRBV3-1 and TRBJ2-6; D is ambiguous. The ends were cut back, 3 bases at V and 0 bases at J, with 9 bases in the middle. Germline loops: CDR1 LGHDT, CDR2 YNNKEL (reference sequence). The CDR3 contains 16 residues. The DNA of the CDR3 is TGTGCCAGCAGCCAGGTCCTAATCTCTGGGGCCAACGTCCTGACTTTC. This translates into CASSQVLISGANVLTF. Full variable domain (outside the CDR3, taken from reference TRBV3-1 and TRBJ2-6): DTAVSQTPKYLVTQMGNDKSIKCEQNLGHDTMYWYKQDSKKFLKIMFSYNNKELIINETVPNRFSPKSPDKAHLNLHINSLELGDSAVYFCASSQVLISGANVLTFGAGSRLTVL.

This clonotype has ten or more counts. The chain employs TRBV4-1 and TRBJ2-7, with D perhaps matching TRBD1 (7 bases). The CDR3 consists of 16 residues. V was clipped by 2 bases and J by 5 bases, with 19 bases between them. Germline CDR1 is MGHRA and CDR2 is YSYEKL. CDR3 sequence (DNA): TGCGCCAGCAGCCAAAAGGAGGGGGCGTGGGGCAACGAGCAGTACTTC. It codes for CASSQKEGAWGNEQYF.

This clonotype was counted once. This chain connects TRBV6-1 to TRBJ2-6; D is ambiguous. The CDR3 covers 16 residues. Germline V gene data show CDR1 as MNHNS and CDR2 as SASEGT. Deletions cut 6 bases from V and 0 bases from J, with 12 bases between. CDR3 residues: CASSSVGFSGANVLTF. The DNA of the CDR3 is TGTGCCAGCAGCTCCGTGGGTTTCTCTGGGGCCAACGTCCTGACTTTC.